What follows are 2 T cell receptor beta chains derived from one specimen sequenced in a study of siplizumab effects on memory and regulatory T cells. Sequenced by immunoSEQ multiplex PCR; TCRdb stores in-frame clones only, minus some. Among about 82,000 clones listed, 80% to 90% were seen once. Sample: Tregs sorted from blood. Every receptor here comes from a human donor in good health.

The chain has TRBV6-5 and TRBJ1-2; no reliable D call. CDR3 size: 11 residues. Trimming took off 2 bases at V and 5 bases at J, with 3 bases between the two ends. Per the germline V gene, CDR1 is MNHEY and CDR2 is SVGAGI. DNA of the CDR3: TGTGCCAGCAGTTACGCATATGGCTACACCTTC. This encodes CASSYAYGYTF.

The V gene is TRBV18, the J gene TRBJ2-5; a weak D match, TRBD2 (7 bases). Per germline, CDR1 KGHSH and CDR2 LQKENI. There are 15 residues in the CDR3. Trimming took 1 base from V and 5 from J, leaving 14 bases between them. The CDR3 DNA sequence: TGTGCCAGCTCACCACTCGGGGGGCTGGGGGAGACCCAGTACTTC. Protein: CASSPLGGLGETQYF.